One and the same sample provided the 22 T cell receptor beta chains below, sequenced in a study of CD8 T cells in ankylosing spondylitis. TCRdb ran MiXCR on the 5' RACE reads and lists one entry per CDR3 protein. The repertoire holds just under 350,000 distinct CDR3 sequences, with roughly 15% as singletons. The sample consisted of blood, either unsorted or a sorted T cell fraction (not recorded which). The receptors were gathered from a male donor with ankylosing spondylitis or in good health (not recorded which).

V is TRBV11-3 and J is TRBJ2-3, with D possibly matching TRBD2 (7 bases). The CDR3 spans 17 residues. Trimming cost V 1 base and J 4 bases, with 18 bases left between them. Germline CDR1 and CDR2: SGHNT and YENEEA. The CDR3, as DNA: TGTGCCAGCAGCTTAGTGGGGGGGACAATGAGACCAGATACGCAGTATTTT. Protein product: CASSLVGGTMRPDTQYF.

This clonotype was seen only a few times. The chain joins TRBV27 to TRBJ2-5, with D tentatively TRBD1 or TRBD2 (5 bases each). The CDR3 runs 14 residues. The germline CDR1 and CDR2 sequences are MNHEY and SMNVEV (reference sequence). The V end was cut by 7 bases, the J end by 6 bases, with 18 bases between. CDR3: CASTPGTSRKTQYF. For the CDR3, the DNA is TGTGCCAGCACCCCCGGGACCTCTCGAAAGACCCAGTACTTC.

Remarks on this clonotype: A much larger clone sits a single nucleotide away, making a read error possible. The rearrangement uses TRBV4-1 and TRBJ1-1, with D unresolved. There are 12 residues in the CDR3. Germline assignment: CDR1 MGHRA and CDR2 YSYEKL. Trimming took 0 bases from V and 5 from J, leaving 4 bases between them. The CDR3 DNA reads TGCGCCAGCAGCCAAGAGAGGACTGAAGCTTTCTTT. Translation gives CASSQERTEAFF.

The rearrangement joins TRBV20-1 to TRBJ2-3, with TRBD2 identical over 8 bases. This CDR3 has 15 amino acids. V lost 6 bases to trimming and J lost 6 bases; unmatched junction nucleotides: 14. Germline CDR1 DFQATT, CDR2 SNEGSKA (reference sequence). The CDR3 sequence is CSALGTGGPSDTQYF. Here the CDR3 DNA reads TGCAGTGCCCTGGGTACGGGAGGGCCATCGGATACGCAGTATTTT.

The chain has TRBV5-1 and TRBJ2-3; no clear D gene. V lost 0 bases and J 0 bases, leaving 11 bases between the germline ends. The CDR3 has 16 residues. Germline CDR1 and CDR2: SGHRS and YFSETQ. The CDR3 spells CASSLDGVLSTDTQYF. For the CDR3, the DNA is TGCGCCAGCAGCTTGGATGGGGTACTAAGCACAGATACGCAGTATTTT. The entire variable domain, with the rest obtained from reference TRBV5-1 and TRBJ2-3, is as follows: KAGVTQTPRYLIKTRGQQVTLSCSPISGHRSVSWYQQTPGQGLQFLFEYFSETQRNKGNFPGRFSGRQFSNSRSEMNVSTLELGDSALYLCASSLDGVLSTDTQYFGPGTRLTVL.

This clonotype has just a few counts. The V and J genes are TRBV11-2 and TRBJ1-6; unclear D gene. The CDR3 totals 15 residues. V lost 1 base, J lost 4 bases, and 8 bases lay in between. Germline V lookup: CDR1 SGHAT, CDR2 FQNNGV. The CDR3 spells CASSLAAVYNSPLHF. CDR3 DNA: TGTGCCAGCAGCTTAGCGGCAGTTTATAATTCACCCCTCCACTTT.

This clonotype was picked up a small number of times. The chain carries TRBV6-1 and TRBJ2-2, with no clear D. The CDR3 covers 16 residues. Trimming took 1 base from V and 2 from J, leaving 11 bases between them. Germline CDR1 reads MNHNS; CDR2 reads SASEGT. The CDR3 DNA reads as TGTGCCAGCAGTGAAGGCGGTGGTACCAACACCGGGGAGCTGTTTTTT. This codes for CASSEGGGTNTGELFF.

Worth noting for this clonotype: One end of the junction does not line up with germline, which may come from a read error. The chain links TRBV12-3 or TRBV12-4 to TRBJ2-5; TRBD1 aligns across 8 bases. This CDR3 has 11 residues. CDR3: CASSHGQGLNF. CDR3 sequence (DNA): TGTGCCAGCAGTCATGGACAGGGCCTGAACTTC.

This clonotype appeared many times. CDR3 nucleotides: TGCGCCAGCAGCTCGGACAGGGGCTACGAGCAGTACTTC. Translated, it gives CASSSDRGYEQYF. The gene calls are TRBV5-1 and TRBJ2-7; 9 nucleotides line up with TRBD1. Trimming cost V 3 bases and J 3 bases; bases outside gene matches: 1. The CDR3 totals 13 residues. The V gene's germline CDR1 is SGHRS and CDR2 YFSETQ.

This clonotype was seen ten or more times. The chain recombines TRBV9 with TRBJ2-1; no reliable D call. Trimming removed 0 bases at V and 7 bases at J, with 5 bases between. The CDR3 spans 12 residues. Looked up from germline, CDR1 is SGDLS and CDR2 is YYNGEE. The CDR3 DNA is TGTGCCAGCAGCGTAGAGGTGAATGAGCAGTTCTTC. It specifies CASSVEVNEQFF.

This clonotype has a handful of counts. This rearrangement joins TRBV20-1 to TRBJ2-4; TRBD2 agrees at 8 bases. This CDR3 comprises 16 residues. The germline CDR1 and CDR2 sequences are DFQATT and SNEGSKA (reference sequence). V gave up 6 bases and J gave up 4 bases; unmatched junction bases: 14. CDR3 region: CSANLLAGLTKNIQYF. CDR3 DNA: TGCAGTGCAAACCTTTTAGCGGGGCTAACAAAAAACATTCAGTACTTC.

This clonotype has more than one count but fewer than ten. This rearrangement joins TRBV5-1 to TRBJ1-5; weak D call: TRBD1 (6 bases). Germline loops: CDR1 SGHRS, CDR2 YFSETQ. Trimming cost V 1 base and J 3 bases, with 11 bases left between them. The length of the CDR3 is 15 residues. The CDR3 DNA follows: TGCGCCAGCAGCTTGACAGGGTCCGTCAATCAGCCCCAGCATTTT. It encodes CASSLTGSVNQPQHF.

This clonotype has just a few counts. This chain joins TRBV27 and TRBJ1-6; TRBD1 agrees at 9 bases. The germline gives CDR1 MNHEY, CDR2 SMNVEV (reference sequence). V shed 7 bases, J shed 15 bases, and the junction held 22 bases outside the gene matches. The CDR3 runs 17 residues. CDR3 in amino acids: CASNTRTGVIYGWDLHF. CDR3 in DNA: TGTGCCAGCAACACCCGGACAGGGGTGATTTACGGATGGGACCTCCACTTT.

V and J are TRBV3-1 and TRBJ1-6; unclear D gene. The germline V gene has CDR1 LGHDT and CDR2 YNNKEL (reference sequence). This CDR3 has 12 residues. The germline V and J ends were trimmed by 1 base and 14 bases, with 9 bases remaining between them. The CDR3, as DNA: TGTGCCAGCAGCCAAGGGCCTTCTACCCTCCACTTT. It codes for CASSQGPSTLHF.

A few counts support this clonotype. At one end the junction does not follow the germline gene, possibly because of a read error. This rearrangement joins TRBV5-1 to TRBJ2-1; 8 nucleotides agree with TRBD1. The CDR3 runs 14 residues. CDR1 and CDR2 from the germline V gene are SGHRS and YFSETQ. The CDR3 region has the DNA TGCGCCAGCAGCTTCGGACAGGGCTACGATGAGCAGTTCTTC. This codes for CASSFGQGYDEQFF.

This clonotype was found a few times. The rearrangement joins TRBV12-3 or TRBV12-4 to TRBJ2-5; no definite D call. The CDR3 runs to 13 residues. Trimming removed 7 bases from V and 2 bases from J, with 11 bases in between. Written as DNA, the CDR3 is TGTGCCAGCACCTCGGGCCTGCAAGAGACCCAGTACTTC. It is translated as CASTSGLQETQYF.

The chain carries TRBV12-3 or TRBV12-4 and TRBJ2-7; 7 nucleotides agree with TRBD1. The CDR3 has 15 amino acids. The V gene end was trimmed by 3 bases and the J gene end by 7 bases; junction bases not matched to a gene: 12. The CDR3 here is CASSFMGQSPFEQYF. The CDR3 DNA reads as TGTGCCAGCAGTTTCATGGGACAGAGCCCTTTTGAGCAGTACTTC.

There are a few counts of this clonotype. The chain is built from TRBV7-6 and TRBJ2-7, with TRBD2 matching over 10 bases. CDR1 SGHVS and CDR2 FNYEAQ come from the germline V gene. With 1 base clipped from V and 2 bases from J, the junction kept 14 bases outside the gene matches. CDR3 length: 19 residues. This CDR3 is CASSLDLGLASPTTYEQYF. For the CDR3, the DNA is TGTGCCAGCAGCTTAGATTTGGGACTAGCGTCACCCACTACCTACGAGCAGTACTTC.

The V gene is TRBV5-1, the J gene TRBJ2-1; the match to TRBD1 covers 7 bases. The germline V gene has CDR1 SGHRS and CDR2 YFSETQ. V shed 5 bases and J 9 bases; nucleotides not matched to a gene: 8. CDR3 length: 13 amino acids. The CDR3 nucleotides are TGCGCCAGCAGGTATGACAGGGCTGGTGAGCAGTTCTTC. Protein product: CASRYDRAGEQFF.

This clonotype was detected many times. This rearrangement joins TRBV20-1 to TRBJ1-6; D may be TRBD1 (5 bases). Germline V CDR1 and CDR2: DFQATT, SNEGSKA (reference sequence). V was clipped by 1 base and J by 6 bases, with 10 bases between them. The CDR3 consists of 14 residues. CDR3 in DNA: TGCAGTGCTAGAGGGGGGAAGGGTAATTCACCCCTCCACTTT. Translating it yields CSARGGKGNSPLHF.

J is TRBJ1-1 and V is TRBV25-1; perhaps TRBD1 as D (5 bases). V was clipped by 3 bases and J by 4 bases, with 9 bases between them. This CDR3 is built from 13 residues. CDR1 is MGHDK and CDR2 is SYGVNS in the germline V gene. CDR3 sequence: CASSDSGGTEAFF. The CDR3 nucleotides read TGTGCCAGCAGTGATTCGGGGGGCACTGAAGCTTTCTTT.

The V call is TRBV14, the J call TRBJ1-2; D perhaps matches TRBD1 (5 bases). Germline V gene data show CDR1 as SGHDN and CDR2 as FVKESK. The V end lost 0 bases, the J end lost 4 bases, and 12 bases lay between the germline ends. There are 15 residues in the CDR3. The CDR3 DNA reads TGTGCCAGCAGCCAAGAACTCGGGGGGACCTATGGCTACACCTTC. Residues: CASSQELGGTYGYTF.